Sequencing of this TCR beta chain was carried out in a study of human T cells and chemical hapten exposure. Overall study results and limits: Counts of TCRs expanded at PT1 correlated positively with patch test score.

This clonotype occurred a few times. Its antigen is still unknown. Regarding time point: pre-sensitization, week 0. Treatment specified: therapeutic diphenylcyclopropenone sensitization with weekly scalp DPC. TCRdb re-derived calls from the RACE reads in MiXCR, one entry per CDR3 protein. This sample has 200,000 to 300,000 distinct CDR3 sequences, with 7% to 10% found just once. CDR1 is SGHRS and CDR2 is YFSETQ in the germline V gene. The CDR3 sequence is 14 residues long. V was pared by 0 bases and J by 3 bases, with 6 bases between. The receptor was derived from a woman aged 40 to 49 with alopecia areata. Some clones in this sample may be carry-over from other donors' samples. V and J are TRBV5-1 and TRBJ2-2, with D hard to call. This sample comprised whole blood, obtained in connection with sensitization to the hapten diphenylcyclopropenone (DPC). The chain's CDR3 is CASSLGDDTGELFF. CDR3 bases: TGCGCCAGCAGCTTGGGAGACGACACCGGGGAGCTGTTTTTT.